This T cell receptor beta chain was captured in a study of blood T cell repertoires in COVID-19. TCRdb's copy holds only in-frame clones and misses some; the assay was immunoSEQ multiplex PCR. This sample has about 160,000 clones; under 90% occur once, and the top ten carry roughly 8%. Material for sequencing was PBMCs or T cells enriched from blood (not recorded which). The sequence came from a woman aged 45 to 65 who had recovered from COVID-19.

CDR3 DNA sequence: TGTGCCAGCAGCCAAGGGGACGCGGGATCCTATGGCTACACCTTC. The encoded protein is CASSQGDAGSYGYTF. V gene TRBV3-1 (or the pseudogene TRBV3-2) combines with J gene TRBJ1-2; maybe TRBD1 (5 bases). CDR3 length: 15 residues. In germline, CDR1 is LGHDT, CDR2 YNNKEL (reference sequence). V was shortened by 1 base and J by 4 bases, with 13 bases between the two germline ends.